This T cell receptor beta chain was identified during a study of identical twins. Points from the study as a whole: Out-of-frame sharing of TCR alpha in monozygotic twins was underestimated by models. A lower insertion count was a feature of abundant cord blood beta clonotypes, with no such feature in memory repertoires.

CDR1 and CDR2 from the germline V gene are WSHSY and SAAADI. CDR3 length equals 15 residues. The V segment lost 2 bases and the J segment 8 bases; nucleotides outside the gene matches: 7. This clonotype was observed a few times. Its antigen is not known. A universal primer site was incorporated via template switching, and the cDNA contained unique molecular identifiers. TCRdb re-derived calls from the 5' RACE reads in MiXCR, one entry per CDR3 protein. The sample lists about 720,000 distinct CDR3 sequences, 8% to 9% seen once, with about 0.98% in the top ten. In addition, the sample was reused for a study of yellow fever vaccine responses in identical twins.

The chain carries TRBV10-2 and TRBJ2-1; 9 bases match TRBD2. The clonotype originates from a woman aged 18-29 years in good health. The sample comprised PBMCs. CDR3: CASSEGLARDYEQFF. CDR3 in DNA: TGCGCCAGCAGTGAGGGACTAGCGAGGGATTATGAGCAGTTCTTC.